This TCR beta chain was recovered during a study of T cell changes during pregnancy in multiple sclerosis. This clone has a handful of counts. TCRdb keeps only in-frame clones here, not all; method: immunoSEQ multiplex PCR. Among 32,000 or so clones, roughly 89% were seen once, and the ten largest hold under 12%. V gave up 3 bases and J gave up 3 bases; unmatched junction bases: 6. Germline V gene lookup returns CDR1 SGDLS and CDR2 YYNGEE. The CDR3 runs to 15 residues. The clonotype originates from a female donor with multiple sclerosis, enrolled in a pregnancy study. The genes are TRBV9 and TRBJ2-1, with 7 bases identical to TRBD2. Sequenced material: CD8+ T cells from peripheral blood mononuclear cells, taken in the second trimester of pregnancy. The CDR3 nucleotides read TGTGCCAGCAGCGACCGGGACTACCTCTACAATGAGCAGTTCTTC. This gives the protein CASSDRDYLYNEQFF.